This T cell receptor beta chain is from a study of T-cell reconstitution after alpha-beta-depleted transplantation in children. TCRbeta library construction was performed incorporating unique molecular identifiers. TCRdb reprocessed the PCR reads via MiXCR and lists one record per CDR3 protein. The sample carries 490,000 or so distinct CDR3 sequences, around 13% recorded once. Per germline, CDR1 SGHRS and CDR2 YFSETQ. The CDR3 has 16 residues. Unmatched junction bases numbered 6, after V lost 4 bases and J lost 2 bases. This sequence joins TRBV5-1 and TRBJ2-1; TRBD1 matches 10 bases. The sample in question was PBMCs from the stem cell graft donor, obtained from the stem cell graft. The receptor comes from a human donor who donated a stem cell graft to a child with combined immunodeficiency. The CDR3 DNA reads TGCGCCAGCAGCACAGGGGACAGGGGACCCTACAATGAGCAGTTCTTC. It is translated as CASSTGDRGPYNEQFF.